This is a list of T cell receptor beta chains from one sample in a study of OX40 agonist ivuxolimab in advanced cancers. Produced via immunoSEQ multiplex PCR; TCRdb's table is partial and in-frame only. The sample carries about 69,000 clones, about 85% recorded once. The starting material was CD4+ or CD8+ T cells sorted from blood, obtained in a trial of the OX40 agonist ivuxolimab. The receptor source for this set is an adult with an advanced solid tumor such as melanoma, head and neck, liver or kidney cancer. The CDR3 runs from the conserved cysteine through the conserved F or W. A D gene is named only where the DNA matches it firmly. Rows may omit the clone size; those that give it use once, few, many or a size class.

abundance,d_gene,v_gene,j_gene,CDR3aa,CDR3nt
.,TRBD1,TRBV5-1,TRBJ1-4,CASSSGTANEKLFF,TGCGCCAGCAGCTCCGGGACAGCTAATGAAAAACTGTTTTTT
.,.,TRBV7-2,TRBJ2-7,CASSWGPRPEQYF,TGTGCCAGCAGCTGGGGTCCCCGGCCGGAGCAGTACTTC
.,.,TRBV11-1,TRBJ1-1,CASSPRPLQFDTEAFF,TGTGCCAGCAGCCCTAGGCCCCTACAATTCGACACTGAAGCTTTCTTT
.,.,TRBV9,TRBJ1-6,CASSVTTGAHSPLHF,TGTGCCAGCAGCGTTACAACCGGGGCACATTCACCCCTCCACTTT
.,.,TRBV2,TRBJ1-5,CASRDSNQPQHF,TGTGCCAGCAGGGATAGCAATCAGCCCCAGCATTTT
few,.,TRBV15,TRBJ1-3,CATSQGSGNTIYF,TGTGCCACCAGTCAGGGTTCGGGAAACACCATATATTTT
.,TRBD2,TRBV5-1,TRBJ2-3,CASRPGLAGADTQYF,TGCGCCAGCAGGCCGGGACTAGCGGGCGCAGATACGCAGTATTTT
.,.,TRBV11-3,TRBJ2-5,CASSRGPGETQYF,TGTGCCAGCAGCCGCGGACCCGGGGAGACCCAGTACTTC
.,.,TRBV28,TRBJ1-5,CASSPLQGPPYNQPQHF,TGTGCCAGCAGCCCGCTACAGGGTCCCCCTTACAATCAGCCCCAGCATTTT
.,.,TRBV11-2,TRBJ1-4,CASSSSPGRDEKLFF,TGTGCCAGCAGCTCCAGCCCCGGGAGGGATGAAAAACTGTTTTTT
.,TRBD1,TRBV27,TRBJ1-2,CASSRDSFYGYTF,TGTGCCAGCAGTCGGGACAGCTTCTATGGCTACACCTTC
few,.,TRBV2,TRBJ2-7,CASSYETYEQYF,TGTGCCAGCAGTTATGAGACCTACGAGCAGTACTTC
.,TRBD1,TRBV4-3,TRBJ2-3,CASSLLTGSSDTQYF,TGCGCCAGCAGCCTGTTGACAGGGTCGTCGGATACGCAGTATTTT
.,.,TRBV5-1,TRBJ2-1,CASSLAPGGGYNEQFF,TGCGCCAGCAGCTTGGCACCAGGCGGGGGCTATAATGAGCAGTTCTTC
.,.,TRBV7-2,TRBJ2-1,CASSLRQSSYNEQFF,TGTGCCAGCAGCTTAAGGCAGAGCTCCTACAATGAGCAGTTCTTC
.,TRBD1,TRBV19,TRBJ1-2,CASSSTGGITNYGYTF,TGTGCCAGTAGTTCTACAGGGGGGATTACTAACTATGGCTACACCTTC
few,TRBD1,TRBV27,TRBJ2-3,CASSLSRTGGQDTQYF,TGTGCCAGCAGTTTATCGAGGACAGGAGGACAAGATACGCAGTATTTT
.,.,TRBV30,TRBJ2-7,CAWSKVRMGVEQYF,TGTGCCTGGAGTAAGGTCAGGATGGGAGTCGAGCAGTACTTC
.,TRBD1,TRBV19,TRBJ1-1,CASSPIDRDGTEAFF,TGTGCCAGTAGTCCGATTGACAGGGACGGTACTGAAGCTTTCTTT
.,.,TRBV4-1,TRBJ2-5,CASSQDRWELPRTQYF,TGCGCCAGCAGCCAAGATAGGTGGGAGTTGCCCCGGACCCAGTACTTC
.,TRBD1,TRBV28,TRBJ2-7,CASSSRTGKRYEQYF,TGTGCCAGCAGTTCCCGGACAGGGAAACGCTACGAGCAGTACTTC
few,.,TRBV4-3,TRBJ1-1,CASSQDGRENTEAFF,TGCGCCAGCAGCCAAGATGGAAGGGAGAACACTGAAGCTTTCTTT
.,.,TRBV29-1,TRBJ2-7,CSAEIGGGYEQYF,TGCAGCGCTGAAATAGGTGGAGGCTACGAGCAGTACTTT
.,.,TRBV27,TRBJ2-7,CASSLYGEPYEQYF,TGTGCCAGCAGTTTATATGGGGAACCCTACGAGCAGTACTTC
.,.,TRBV28,TRBJ2-1,CASSFPGWSREQFF,TGTGCCAGCAGTTTCCCCGGTTGGAGTCGTGAGCAGTTCTTC
few,TRBD2,TRBV7-8,TRBJ2-1,CASSLLAGSYNEQFF,TGTGCCAGCAGCTTACTAGCGGGGTCCTACAATGAGCAGTTCTTC
.,.,TRBV18,TRBJ2-3,CASSPPLGITDTQYF,TGTGCCAGCTCACCACCGCTCGGGATCACAGATACGCAGTATTTT
.,TRBD1,TRBV29-1,TRBJ2-5,CSVKTGTGIQETQYF,TGCAGCGTTAAGACCGGGACAGGGATCCAAGAGACCCAGTACTTC
few,.,TRBV7-3,TRBJ2-2,CASRRPGASGELFF,TGTGCCAGCAGGAGGCCGGGGGCAAGCGGGGAGCTGTTTTTT
.,.,TRBV11-3,TRBJ2-1,CASSAAGQSYNEQFF,TGTGCCAGCAGCGCGGCGGGACAGTCTTACAATGAGCAGTTCTTC
.,TRBD2,TRBV7-8,TRBJ2-1,CASSSRGGSSYNEQFF,TGTGCCAGCAGCTCCCGCGGGGGAAGCTCCTACAATGAGCAGTTCTTC
.,.,TRBV5-5,TRBJ1-1,CASSLEAAMNTEAFF,TGTGCCAGCAGCTTGGAAGCAGCCATGAACACTGAAGCTTTCTTT
.,TRBD1,TRBV11-2,TRBJ2-1,CASSQDRGNEQFF,TGTGCCAGCAGCCAGGACAGGGGCAATGAGCAGTTCTTC